This record covers a single T cell receptor (beta chain). In germline, CDR1 is KGHSH, CDR2 LQKENI. The CDR3 spans 14 residues. The junction had 14 bases not matched to a gene; V was cut back by 6 bases and J by 11 bases. Method: immunoSEQ multiplex PCR; TCRdb's copy keeps in-frame clones and lacks some. The data contain around 12,000 clones, around two thirds of them singletons. This specimen comes from a study of neoadjuvant anti-PD-1 for oral cavity cancer. Study information: Non-progressing patients received a fourth nivolumab dose near day 43, then surgery on days 50-56.

The input for sequencing was tumor tissue, taken before nivolumab (anti-PD-1) treatment. V is TRBV18 and J is TRBJ1-1, with 8 bases matching TRBD1. This TCR was sampled from a person aged 40 to 85 with oral cavity squamous cell carcinoma. The donor label of this sample is uncertain. This chain's CDR3 is CASSQKQGDDGAFF. The CDR3 DNA is TGTGCCAGCTCCCAAAAACAGGGGGACGATGGGGCTTTCTTT.